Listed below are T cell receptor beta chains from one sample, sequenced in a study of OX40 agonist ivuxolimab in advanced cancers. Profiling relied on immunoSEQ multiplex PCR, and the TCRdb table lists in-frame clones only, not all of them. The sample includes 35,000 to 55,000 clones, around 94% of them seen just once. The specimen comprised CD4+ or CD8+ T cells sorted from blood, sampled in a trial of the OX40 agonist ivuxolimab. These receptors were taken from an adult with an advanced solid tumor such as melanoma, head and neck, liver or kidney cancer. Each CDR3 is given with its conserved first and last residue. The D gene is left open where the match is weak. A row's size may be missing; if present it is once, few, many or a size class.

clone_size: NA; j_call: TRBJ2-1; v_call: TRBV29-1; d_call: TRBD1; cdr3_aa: CSGGTGQRSYNEQFF; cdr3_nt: TGCAGCGGGGGGACAGGGCAGCGCTCCTACAATGAGCAGTTCTTC
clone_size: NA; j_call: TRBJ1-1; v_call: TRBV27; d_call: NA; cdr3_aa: CASSPLGQGGNTEAFF; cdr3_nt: TGTGCCAGCAGTCCACTCGGGCAGGGTGGGAATACTGAAGCTTTCTTT
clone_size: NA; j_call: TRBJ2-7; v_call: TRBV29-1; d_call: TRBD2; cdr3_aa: CSGAGERSEQYF; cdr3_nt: TGCAGCGGGGCGGGGGAGAGGAGCGAGCAGTACTTC
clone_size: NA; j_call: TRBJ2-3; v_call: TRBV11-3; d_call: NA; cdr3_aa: CASSRFRGTKSDTQYF; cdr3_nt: TGTGCCAGCAGCCGGTTCCGCGGGACAAAATCAGATACGCAGTATTTT
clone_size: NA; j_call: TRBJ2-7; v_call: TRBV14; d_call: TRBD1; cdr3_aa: CASSLQGAWTYEQYF; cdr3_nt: TGTGCCAGCAGCCTACAGGGGGCTTGGACCTACGAGCAGTACTTC
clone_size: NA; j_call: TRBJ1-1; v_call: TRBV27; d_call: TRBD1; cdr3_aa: CAVRDRAFPEAFF; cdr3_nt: TGTGCCGTCCGGGACAGGGCCTTTCCTGAAGCTTTCTTT
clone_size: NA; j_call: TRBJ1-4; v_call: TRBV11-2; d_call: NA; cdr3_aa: CASSLRQDEKLFF; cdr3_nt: TGTGCCAGCAGCTTACGACAGGACGAAAAACTGTTTTTT
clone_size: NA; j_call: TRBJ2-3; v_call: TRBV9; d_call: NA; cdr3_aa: CASSVEPWDGGRTDTQYF; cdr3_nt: TGTGCCAGCAGCGTAGAGCCCTGGGATGGGGGGCGCACAGATACGCAGTATTTT
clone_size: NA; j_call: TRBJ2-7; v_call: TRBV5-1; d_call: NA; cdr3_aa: CASSLVVGGQEQYF; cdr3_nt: TGCGCCAGCAGCTTGGTAGTGGGGGGCCAGGAGCAGTACTTC
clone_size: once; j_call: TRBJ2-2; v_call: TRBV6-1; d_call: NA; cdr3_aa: CASSVWGKTGELFF; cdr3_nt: TGTGCCAGCAGTGTCTGGGGTAAAACCGGGGAGCTGTTTTTT
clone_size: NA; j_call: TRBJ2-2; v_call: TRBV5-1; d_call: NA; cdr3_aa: CASSSEPGELFF; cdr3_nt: TGCGCCAGCAGCTCCGAACCCGGGGAGCTGTTTTTT
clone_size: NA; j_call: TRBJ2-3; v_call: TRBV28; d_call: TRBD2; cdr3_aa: CASSTLAGGGADTQYF; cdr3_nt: TGTGCCAGCAGCACCCTCGCGGGAGGGGGGGCAGATACGCAGTATTTT
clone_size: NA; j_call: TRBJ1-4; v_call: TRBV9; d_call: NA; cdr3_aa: CASSPDVFSNEKLFF; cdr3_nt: TGTGCCAGCAGCCCAGACGTATTCAGTAATGAAAAACTGTTTTTT
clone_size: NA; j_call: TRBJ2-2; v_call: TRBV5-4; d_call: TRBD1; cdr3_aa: CASSSRDRGITGELFF; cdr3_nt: TGTGCCAGCAGCTCCCGGGACAGGGGAATAACCGGGGAGCTGTTTTTT
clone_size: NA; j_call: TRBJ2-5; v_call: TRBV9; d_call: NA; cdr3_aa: CASSKGGQETQYF; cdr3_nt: TGTGCCAGCAGTAAAGGGGGCCAAGAGACCCAGTACTTC
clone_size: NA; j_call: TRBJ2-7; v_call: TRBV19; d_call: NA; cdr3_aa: CASSIGGSPPQREQYF; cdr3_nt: TGTGCCAGTAGTATAGGAGGGAGCCCCCCCCAGAGGGAGCAGTACTTC
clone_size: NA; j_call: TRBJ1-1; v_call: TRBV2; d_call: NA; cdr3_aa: CASSDARGDTEAFF; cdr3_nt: TGTGCCAGCAGTGACGCTAGGGGCGACACTGAAGCTTTCTTT
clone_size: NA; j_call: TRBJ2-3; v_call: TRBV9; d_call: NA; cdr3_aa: CASSVGSTDTQYF; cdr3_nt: TGTGCCAGCAGCGTCGGCAGCACAGATACGCAGTATTTT
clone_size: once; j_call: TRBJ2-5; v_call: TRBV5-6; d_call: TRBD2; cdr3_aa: CASSLALIAGWETQYF; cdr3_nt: TGTGCCAGCAGCTTGGCCCTCATAGCGGGTTGGGAGACCCAGTACTTC
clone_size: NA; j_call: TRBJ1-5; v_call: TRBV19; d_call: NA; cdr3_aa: CASSTRREQSQPQHF; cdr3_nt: TGTGCCAGTAGTACCAGACGGGAGCAAAGTCAGCCCCAGCATTTT
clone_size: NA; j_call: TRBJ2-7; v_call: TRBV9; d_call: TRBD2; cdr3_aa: CASSVAWGGTYEQYF; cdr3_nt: TGTGCCAGCAGCGTAGCATGGGGGGGAACCTACGAGCAGTACTTC
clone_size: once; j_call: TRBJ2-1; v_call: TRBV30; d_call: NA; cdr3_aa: CAWEEGGGGDEQFF; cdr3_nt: TGTGCCTGGGAGGAGGGAGGCGGCGGCGATGAGCAGTTCTTC
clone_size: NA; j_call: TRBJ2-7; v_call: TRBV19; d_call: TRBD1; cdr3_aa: CASSPDRGITYEQYF; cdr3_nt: TGTGCCAGTAGTCCGGACAGGGGTATCACCTACGAGCAGTACTTC
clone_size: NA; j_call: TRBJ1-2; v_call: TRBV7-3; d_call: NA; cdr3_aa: CASSLTPGNYGYTF; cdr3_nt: TGTGCCAGCAGCTTAACCCCGGGGAACTATGGCTACACCTTC
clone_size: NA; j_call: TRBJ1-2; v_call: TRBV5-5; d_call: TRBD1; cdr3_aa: CASSRDRAAGTTNYGYTF; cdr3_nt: TGTGCCAGCAGCCGGGACAGGGCAGCAGGCACCACTAACTATGGCTACACCTTC
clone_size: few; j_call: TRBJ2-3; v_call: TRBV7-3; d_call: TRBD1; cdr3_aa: CASSPPWTGDGTDTQYF; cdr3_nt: TGTGCCAGCAGCCCCCCTTGGACAGGGGACGGCACAGATACGCAGTATTTT
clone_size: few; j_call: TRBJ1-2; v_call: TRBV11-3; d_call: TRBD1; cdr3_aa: CASSSPGQKMLNYGYTF; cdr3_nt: TGTGCCAGCAGCTCTCCGGGACAGAAAATGTTAAACTATGGCTACACCTTC
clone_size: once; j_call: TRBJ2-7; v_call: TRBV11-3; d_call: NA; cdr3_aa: CASSLGAYNSYEQYF; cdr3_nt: TGTGCCAGCAGCTTAGGTGCATACAACTCCTACGAGCAGTACTTC
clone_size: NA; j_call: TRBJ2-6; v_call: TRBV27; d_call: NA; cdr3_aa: CASSSGANVLTF; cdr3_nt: TGTGCCAGCAGTTCCGGGGCCAACGTCCTGACTTTC
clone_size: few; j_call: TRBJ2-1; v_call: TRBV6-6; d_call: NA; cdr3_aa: CAGSTGPWGEQFF; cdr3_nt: TGTGCCGGTTCTACGGGACCATGGGGTGAGCAGTTCTTC
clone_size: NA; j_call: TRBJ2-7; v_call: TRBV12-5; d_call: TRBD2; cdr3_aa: CASGLGLAVYEQYF; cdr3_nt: TGTGCTAGTGGTTTGGGACTAGCCGTTTACGAGCAGTACTTC
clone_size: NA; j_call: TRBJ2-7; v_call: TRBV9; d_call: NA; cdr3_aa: CASSSAAGYEQYF; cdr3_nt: TGTGCCAGCAGCTCCGCCGCGGGGTACGAGCAGTACTTC
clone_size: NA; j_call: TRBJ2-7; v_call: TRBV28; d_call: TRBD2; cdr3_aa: CASSLMAEASGRVYEQYF; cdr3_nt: TGTGCCAGCAGTTTGATGGCAGAGGCTAGCGGGAGGGTATACGAGCAGTACTTC
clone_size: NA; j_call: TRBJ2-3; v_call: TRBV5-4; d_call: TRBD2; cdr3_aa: CASSLTSGMTDTQYF; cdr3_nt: TGTGCCAGCAGCTTGACTAGCGGGATGACAGATACGCAGTATTTT
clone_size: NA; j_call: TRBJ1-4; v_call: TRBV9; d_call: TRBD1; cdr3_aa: CASSTSGTGDEKLFF; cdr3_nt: TGTGCCAGCAGCACATCCGGGACAGGGGATGAAAAACTGTTTTTT
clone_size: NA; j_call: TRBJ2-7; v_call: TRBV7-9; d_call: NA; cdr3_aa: CAVTNGRYEQYF; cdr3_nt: TGTGCTGTTACGAACGGGAGATACGAGCAGTACTTC
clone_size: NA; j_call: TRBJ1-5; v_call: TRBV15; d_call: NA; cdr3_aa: CATSRDNGGNQPQHF; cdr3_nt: TGTGCCACCAGCAGAGATAATGGGGGGAATCAGCCCCAGCATTTT
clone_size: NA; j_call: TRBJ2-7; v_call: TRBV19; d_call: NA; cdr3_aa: CASSGSPGTEQYF; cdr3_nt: TGTGCCAGTAGTGGGTCTCCAGGTACGGAGCAGTACTTC
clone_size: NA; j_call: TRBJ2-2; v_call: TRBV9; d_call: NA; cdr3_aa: CASSVGGNTGELFF; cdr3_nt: TGTGCCAGCAGCGTAGGAGGGAACACCGGGGAGCTGTTTTTT
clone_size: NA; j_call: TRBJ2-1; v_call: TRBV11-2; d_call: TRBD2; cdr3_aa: CASSLEGGWDEQFF; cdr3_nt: TGTGCCAGCAGCTTAGAGGGAGGGTGGGATGAGCAGTTCTTC
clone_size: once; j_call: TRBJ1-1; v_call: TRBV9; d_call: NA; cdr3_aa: CASSEGGNTEAFF; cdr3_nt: TGTGCCAGCAGCGAGGGGGGGAACACTGAAGCTTTCTTT
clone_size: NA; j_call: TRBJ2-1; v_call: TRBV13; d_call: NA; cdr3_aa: CASSPGGQGKVDEQFF; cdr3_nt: TGTGCCAGCAGCCCCGGGGGCCAGGGAAAGGTGGATGAGCAGTTCTTC
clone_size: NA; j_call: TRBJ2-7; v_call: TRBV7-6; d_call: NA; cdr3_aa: CASSAGGVLEQYF; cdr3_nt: TGTGCCAGCAGCGCTGGAGGGGTTCTCGAGCAGTACTTC
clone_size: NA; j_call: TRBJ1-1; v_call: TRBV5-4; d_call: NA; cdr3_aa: CASSPLGRSEMNTEAFF; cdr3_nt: TGTGCCAGCAGCCCCCTGGGACGGTCGGAAATGAACACTGAAGCTTTCTTT
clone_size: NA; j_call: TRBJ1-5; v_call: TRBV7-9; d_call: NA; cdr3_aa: CASSHLGSNQPQHF; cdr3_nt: TGTGCCAGCAGCCATCTCGGATCAAATCAGCCCCAGCATTTT
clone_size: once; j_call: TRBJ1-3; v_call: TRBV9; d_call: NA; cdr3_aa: CASSVEPGSSGNTIYF; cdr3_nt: TGTGCCAGCAGCGTAGAGCCGGGAAGCTCTGGAAACACCATATATTTT
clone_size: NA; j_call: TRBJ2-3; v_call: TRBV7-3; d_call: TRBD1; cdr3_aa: CASSQGQSTDTQYF; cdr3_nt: TGTGCCAGCAGCCAGGGACAGAGCACAGATACGCAGTATTTT
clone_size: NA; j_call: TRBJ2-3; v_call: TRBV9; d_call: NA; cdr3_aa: CASSAVPGTDTQYF; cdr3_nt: TGTGCCAGCAGCGCCGTCCCCGGCACAGATACGCAGTATTTT